The sequence of this T cell receptor (beta chain) was determined in a study of identical twins. Per the germline V gene, CDR1 is SNHLY and CDR2 is FYNNEI. The CDR3 covers 13 residues. V was shortened by 6 bases and J by 4 bases, with 12 bases between the two germline ends. Healthy Caucasian individuals made up all the donors. This clonotype has a handful of counts. TCRdb used MiXCR to reprocess the 5' RACE reads, holding one entry per CDR3 protein. The sample has a few hundred thousand distinct CDR3 sequences; roughly 15% are singletons. The same sample was also used in a study of yellow fever vaccine responses in identical twins.

The specimen sequenced was CD4+ T cells sorted from blood. The chain carries TRBV2 and TRBJ1-1; unclear D gene. The sequence was obtained from a woman younger than 30 in good health. Here the CDR3 reads CASRGPAATEAFF. The CDR3 bases are TGTGCCAGCAGAGGGCCCGCAGCCACTGAAGCTTTCTTT.